Listed below are T cell receptor beta chains from one sample, sequenced in a study of cytomegalovirus exposure and HLA in healthy donors. Profiled with immunoSEQ multiplex PCR; TCRdb holds only in-frame clones, not every one. Of 150,000 to 170,000 clones listed, 75% are singletons. Sample: PBMCs. These receptors all come from a man between 18 and 35 years old in good health and CMV-seronegative. The CDR3 runs from the conserved cysteine through the conserved F or W. D genes are given only for firm matches. The size field is filled for only some rows; it gives once, few, many or a size class.

clone_size	j_call	v_call	cdr3_length	d_call	cdr3_nt	cdr3_aa
once	TRBJ2-1	TRBV4-3	15	-	TGCGCCAGCAGCCAAGAAAGCCTTACGGGCAATGAGCAGTTCTTC	CASSQESLTGNEQFF
-	TRBJ2-3	TRBV19	15	TRBD2	TGTGCCAGTACGGCGGCGGGAGTTCGCGGAGATACGCAGTATTTT	CASTAAGVRGDTQYF
-	TRBJ2-5	TRBV27	14	TRBD1	TGTGCCAGCAGTGGACAGGGGGCCGGGGAGGCCCAGTACTTC	CASSGQGAGEAQYF
-	TRBJ2-7	TRBV4-3	13	-	TGCGCCAGCAGCCGGGACACGGCCTACGAGCAGTACTTC	CASSRDTAYEQYF
-	TRBJ2-3	TRBV21-1	16	-	TGTGCCAGCCGAAAAGGACTAGCGGGGGCCACAGATACGCAGTATTTT	CASRKGLAGATDTQYF
few	TRBJ1-5	TRBV6-1	15	-	TGTGCCAGCAGTGGGGAGGGCAGCGGCAATCAGCCCCAGCATTTT	CASSGEGSGNQPQHF
-	TRBJ2-7	TRBV10-2	13	-	TGCGCCTCACGGACTCCCGCGGGCTACGAGCAGTACTTC	CASRTPAGYEQYF
-	TRBJ1-6	TRBV7-8	16	-	TGTGCCAGCAGCTTTGGGGGGGCGAGCTATAATTCACCCCTCCACTTT	CASSFGGASYNSPLHF
-	TRBJ1-5	TRBV7-2	14	-	TGTGCCAGCAGCCGGGGGGGGGAGCATCAGCCCCAGCATTTT	CASSRGGEHQPQHF
-	TRBJ1-1	TRBV6-5	11	-	TGTGCCACGGCGACAGGTTCTGAAGCTTTCTTT	CATATGSEAFF
once	TRBJ2-1	TRBV27	14	-	TGTGCCAGCAGTTTATTTGGCACCTACAATGAGCAGTTCTTC	CASSLFGTYNEQFF
-	TRBJ1-5	TRBV28	13	-	TGTGCCAGCAGAAGCCCCCAGGATCAGCCCCAGCATTTT	CASRSPQDQPQHF
once	TRBJ2-5	TRBV5-1	15	TRBD1	TGCGCCAGCAGCGACAAGGACAGGGGGCGGGAGACCCAGTACTTC	CASSDKDRGRETQYF
-	TRBJ1-2	TRBV28	16	TRBD1	TGTGCCAGCACTACCGGGACAGGGAATTGGGGCTATGGCTACACCTTC	CASTTGTGNWGYGYTF
-	TRBJ1-1	TRBV7-9	13	-	TGTGCCAGCAGCTTTCAGGGGAACACTGAAGCTTTCTTT	CASSFQGNTEAFF
few	TRBJ2-7	TRBV30	17	TRBD2	TGTGCCTGGGGTCCCGGGACTAGCGGGAGTATCCCCTACGAGCAGTACTTC	CAWGPGTSGSIPYEQYF
few	TRBJ1-2	TRBV19	14	TRBD1	TGTGCCAGTTTTCGAGGGGGCGGTGTGAGTGGCTACACCTTC	CASFRGGGVSGYTF
-	TRBJ2-3	TRBV19	17	TRBD2	TGTGCCAGTAGTATAGATGGGACTAGCGGGAGTACAGATACGCAGTATTTT	CASSIDGTSGSTDTQYF
-	TRBJ2-5	TRBV4-1	17	-	TGCGCCAGCAGCCTCCGGGTCGGAGTAGCTCCACAAGAGACCCAGTACTTC	CASSLRVGVAPQETQYF
-	TRBJ2-5	TRBV9	20	TRBD2	TGTGCCAGCAGCGTAGGGCCGGTATTAGCGGGAGAGGGGGGTAGGGAGACCCAGTACTTC	CASSVGPVLAGEGGRETQYF
-	TRBJ2-2	TRBV27	14	TRBD1	TGTGCCAGCAGGAAGACAGGGGGCTCCGGGGAGCTGTTTTTT	CASRKTGGSGELFF
-	TRBJ2-1	TRBV6-4	13	TRBD1	TGTGCCAGCAGTGACTCGGACAGGGGGCAGCAGTTCTTC	CASSDSDRGQQFF
-	TRBJ2-7	TRBV4-1	18	-	TGCGCCAGCAGCCAAGATCAAGCGGTACGTACCCCCTCCTACGAGCAGTACTTC	CASSQDQAVRTPSYEQYF
-	TRBJ2-7	TRBV29-1	10	TRBD1	TGCAGCGTTCCCTCGGGACAGGGGAGCTTC	CSVPSGQGSF
-	TRBJ2-3	TRBV7-5	15	-	TGTGTCAGAAGCTTAGTCGGGTTAGCGGCAGATACGCAGTATTTT	CVRSLVGLAADTQYF
-	TRBJ2-2	TRBV14	14	TRBD2	TGTGCCAGCAGTCGGATAGGCGGGAGACGGGAGCTGTTTTTT	CASSRIGGRRELFF
-	TRBJ2-3	TRBV28	15	-	TGTGCCAGCAGTTCCTATGTCGGGGGAACAGATACGCAGTATTTT	CASSSYVGGTDTQYF
few	TRBJ2-1	TRBV19	15	TRBD2	TGTGCCAGTAGTATCGGCGGGAGGGCCAGGAATGAGCAGTTCTTC	CASSIGGRARNEQFF
-	TRBJ1-4	TRBV9	14	TRBD1	TGTGCCAGCAGCGTAGGAGGGGGCAATGAAAAACTGTTTTTT	CASSVGGGNEKLFF
-	TRBJ1-1	TRBV6-6	14	-	TGTGCCAGCAGGGGAGGGGTTCCGAGCACTGAAGCTTTCTTT	CASRGGVPSTEAFF
-	TRBJ2-7	TRBV19	15	TRBD2	TGTGCCAGTAGTAGGGCACGAGCCGGGACTAGTTCGCAGTACTTC	CASSRARAGTSSQYF
-	TRBJ2-3	TRBV19	14	TRBD2	TGTGCCAGTAGGGGACTAGCGGGCACAGATACGCAGTATTTT	CASRGLAGTDTQYF
-	TRBJ2-7	TRBV4-1	18	TRBD2	TGCGCCAGCAGCCAAGTTCTATCTAGGGGACTAGCGGGAGGGCAGGAGTACTTC	CASSQVLSRGLAGGQEYF
-	TRBJ2-7	TRBV14	15	TRBD1	TGTGCCAGCAGCCGAGCCGGGACAGGGTCCTACGAGCAGTACTTC	CASSRAGTGSYEQYF
-	TRBJ2-7	TRBV18	17	-	TGTGCCAGCTCACCACCGGTAGTTAGCGGAGCTTTCTACGAGCAGTACTTC	CASSPPVVSGAFYEQYF
-	TRBJ2-1	TRBV7-9	15	-	TGTGCCAGCAGCATCCAAGGGGTGGCCTACAATGAGCAGTTCTTC	CASSIQGVAYNEQFF
-	TRBJ2-7	TRBV27	14	-	TGTGCCAGCAGGGCTTTGACAGGCTCCTACGAGCAGTACTTC	CASRALTGSYEQYF
few	TRBJ2-5	TRBV6-5	13	-	TGTGCCAGCGGAGATAGCGGATCGGAGACCCAGTACTTC	CASGDSGSETQYF
few	TRBJ1-1	TRBV4-1	16	-	TGCGCCAGCAGCCAAGAAGGTATTCGGGGGTCATTTGAAGCTTTCTTT	CASSQEGIRGSFEAFF
few	TRBJ1-1	TRBV7-9	15	TRBD1	TGTGCCAGCAGCCGGGACAGGGGCCGGGGGACTGAAGCTTTCTTT	CASSRDRGRGTEAFF
-	TRBJ1-2	TRBV27	12	TRBD1	TGTGCCAGCAGTTCAGGGGGCTATGGCTACACCTTC	CASSSGGYGYTF
-	TRBJ2-1	TRBV6-6	16	TRBD2	TGTGCCAGCAGTTACCGAGCGGGAGTCCCGTACAATGAGCAGTTCTTC	CASSYRAGVPYNEQFF
-	TRBJ1-6	TRBV6-5	14	TRBD1	TGTGCCAGCAATACCCCAGGGGGCGGTTCACCCCTCCACTTT	CASNTPGGGSPLHF
-	TRBJ1-1	TRBV27	13	-	TGTGCCAGCAGTTTACTGGCGGACACTGAAGCTTTCTTT	CASSLLADTEAFF